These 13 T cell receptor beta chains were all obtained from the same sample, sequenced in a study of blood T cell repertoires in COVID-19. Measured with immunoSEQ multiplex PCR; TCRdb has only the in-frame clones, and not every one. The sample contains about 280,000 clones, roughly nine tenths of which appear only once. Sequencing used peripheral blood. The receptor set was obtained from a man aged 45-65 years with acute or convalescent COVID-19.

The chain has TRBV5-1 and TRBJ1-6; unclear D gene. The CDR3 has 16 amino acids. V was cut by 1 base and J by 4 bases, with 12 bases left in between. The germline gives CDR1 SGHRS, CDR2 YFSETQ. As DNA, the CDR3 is TGCGCCAGCAGCTTGTACTCAAGCGCGTATAATTCACCCCTCCACTTT. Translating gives CASSLYSSAYNSPLHF.

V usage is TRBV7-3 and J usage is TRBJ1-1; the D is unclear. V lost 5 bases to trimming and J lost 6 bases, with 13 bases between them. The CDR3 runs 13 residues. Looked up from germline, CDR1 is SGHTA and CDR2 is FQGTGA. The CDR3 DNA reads TGTGCCAGCAGCGTGGCCGCACACGCTGAAGCTTTCTTT. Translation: CASSVAAHAEAFF.

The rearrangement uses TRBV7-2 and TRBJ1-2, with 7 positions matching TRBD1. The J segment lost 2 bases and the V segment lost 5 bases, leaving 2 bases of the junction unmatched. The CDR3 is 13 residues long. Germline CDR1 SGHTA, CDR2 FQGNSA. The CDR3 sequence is CASSTGQNYGYTF. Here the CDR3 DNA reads TGTGCCAGCAGCACGGGACAGAACTATGGCTACACCTTC.

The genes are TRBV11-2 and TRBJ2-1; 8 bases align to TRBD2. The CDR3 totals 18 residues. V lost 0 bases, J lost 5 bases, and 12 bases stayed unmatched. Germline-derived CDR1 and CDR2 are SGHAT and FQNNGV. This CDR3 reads CASSLDSNSGGRDNEQFF. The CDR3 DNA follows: TGTGCCAGCAGCTTAGACTCTAACTCGGGGGGGAGAGACAATGAGCAGTTCTTC.

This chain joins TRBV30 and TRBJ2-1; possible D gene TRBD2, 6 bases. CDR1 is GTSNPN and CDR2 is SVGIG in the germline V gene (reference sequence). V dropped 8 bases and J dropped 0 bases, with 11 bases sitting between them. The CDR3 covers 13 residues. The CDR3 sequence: CALGRGSYNEQFF. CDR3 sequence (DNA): TGTGCCCTGGGGCGGGGCTCCTACAATGAGCAGTTCTTC. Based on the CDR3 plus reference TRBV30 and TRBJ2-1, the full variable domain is SQTIHQWPATLVQPVGSPLSLECTVEGTSNPNLYWYRQAAGRGLQLLFYSVGIGQISSEVPQNLSASRPQDRQFILSSKKLLLSDSGFYLCALGRGSYNEQFFGPGTRLTVL.

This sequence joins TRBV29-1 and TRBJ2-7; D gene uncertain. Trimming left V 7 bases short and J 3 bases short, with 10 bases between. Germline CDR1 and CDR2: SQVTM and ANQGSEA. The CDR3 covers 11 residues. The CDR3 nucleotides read TGCAGCGCAGAGGAGAGCTACGAGCAGTACTTC. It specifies CSAEESYEQYF.

The DNA of the CDR3 is TGTGCCAGCAGCTTAGAAGGGACAGGGTGGACCGGGGAGCTGTTTTTT. This gives the protein CASSLEGTGWTGELFF. The V and J genes are TRBV7-8 and TRBJ2-2, with TRBD1 matching over 9 bases. CDR3 length: 16 residues. V lost 1 base to trimming and J lost 5 bases; unmatched junction nucleotides: 5. Germline V lookup: CDR1 SGHVS, CDR2 FQNEAQ.

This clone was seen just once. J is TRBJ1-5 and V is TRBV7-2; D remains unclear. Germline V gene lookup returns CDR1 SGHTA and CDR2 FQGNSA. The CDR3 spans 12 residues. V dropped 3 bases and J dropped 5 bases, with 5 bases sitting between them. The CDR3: CASSFQYQPQHF. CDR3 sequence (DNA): TGTGCCAGCAGCTTTCAATATCAGCCCCAGCATTTT.

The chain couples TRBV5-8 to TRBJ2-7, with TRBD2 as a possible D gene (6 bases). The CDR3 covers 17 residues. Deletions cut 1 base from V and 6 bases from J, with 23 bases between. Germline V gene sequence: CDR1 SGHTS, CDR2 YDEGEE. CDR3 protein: CASSLNPLGGMRGEQYF. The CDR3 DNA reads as TGTGCCAGCAGCTTGAATCCCCTCGGAGGGATGAGGGGCGAGCAGTACTTC.

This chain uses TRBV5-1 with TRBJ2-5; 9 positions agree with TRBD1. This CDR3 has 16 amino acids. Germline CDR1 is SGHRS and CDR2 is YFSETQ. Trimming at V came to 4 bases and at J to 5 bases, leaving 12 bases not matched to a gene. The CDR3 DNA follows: TGCGCCAGCAGCCTGACGACCGGGACAGGGTTCGAGACCCAGTACTTC. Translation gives CASSLTTGTGFETQYF.

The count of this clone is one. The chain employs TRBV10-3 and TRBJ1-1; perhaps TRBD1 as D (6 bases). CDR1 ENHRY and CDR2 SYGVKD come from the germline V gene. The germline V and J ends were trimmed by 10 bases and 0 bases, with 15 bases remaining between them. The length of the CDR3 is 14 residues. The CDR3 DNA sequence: TGTGCCACCACGCTGGACAGATTGAACACTGAAGCTTTCTTT. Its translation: CATTLDRLNTEAFF.

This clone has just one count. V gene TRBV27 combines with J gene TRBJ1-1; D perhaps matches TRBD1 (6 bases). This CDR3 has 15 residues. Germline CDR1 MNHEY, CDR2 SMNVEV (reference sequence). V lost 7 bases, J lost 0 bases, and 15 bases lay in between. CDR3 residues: CASTPSGDMNTEAFF. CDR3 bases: TGTGCCAGCACCCCCAGTGGGGACATGAACACTGAAGCTTTCTTT.

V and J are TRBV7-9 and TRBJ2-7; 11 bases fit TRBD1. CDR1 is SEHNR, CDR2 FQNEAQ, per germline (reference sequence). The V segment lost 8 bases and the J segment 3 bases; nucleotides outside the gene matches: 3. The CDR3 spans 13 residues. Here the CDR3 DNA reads TGTGCCAGCTCGGGACAGGGGGTCTACGAGCAGTACTTC. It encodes CASSGQGVYEQYF. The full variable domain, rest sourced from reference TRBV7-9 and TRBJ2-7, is DTGVSQNPRHKITKRGQNVTFRCDPISEHNRLYWYRQTLGQGPEFLTYFQNEAQLEKSRLLSDRFSAERPKGSFSTLEIQRTEQGDSAMYLCASSGQGVYEQYFGPGTRLTVT.